These 20 T cell receptor beta chains came from one sample sequenced in a study of a mutant IDH1 vaccine in newly diagnosed glioma. Antigens of these TCRs are unknown. Clones were sequenced by immunoSEQ multiplex PCR, and TCRdb holds only the in-frame ones, with some missing. Among around 25,000 clones listed, over 75% were seen once. The time point here: week 11, during vaccination. One vaccine dose held 300 ug of mutant IDH1 20-mer peptide and came with topical imiquimod. Sequences were derived from PBMCs, sampled from a glioma patient whose treatment included an IDH1 peptide vaccine. These receptors all come from a woman younger than 30 with glioma.

This sequence joins TRBV19 and TRBJ1-5; possible D gene TRBD1, 5 bases. The germline V gene has CDR1 LNHDA and CDR2 SQIVND (reference sequence). The V end was cut by 1 base, the J end by 4 bases, with 14 bases between. The CDR3 has 16 amino acids. CDR3 protein: CASSIGRGGANQPQHF. Written as DNA, the CDR3 is TGTGCCAGTAGTATAGGGCGGGGAGGGGCAAATCAGCCCCAGCATTTT.

V gene TRBV11-3 combines with J gene TRBJ2-1, with D possibly matching TRBD2 (6 bases). Per germline, CDR1 SGHNT and CDR2 YENEEA. V lost 2 bases and J 5 bases, leaving 19 bases between the germline ends. This CDR3 is built from 17 residues. The CDR3 region has the DNA TGTGCCAGCAGCTTATCCAGGGCGGGGATCAACCACAATGAGCAGTTCTTC. It codes for CASSLSRAGINHNEQFF.

This rearrangement joins TRBV2 to TRBJ2-1; D might be TRBD1 (6 bases). Germline-derived CDR1 and CDR2 are SNHLY and FYNNEI. CDR3 length: 14 amino acids. The ends were cut back, 10 bases at V and 2 bases at J, with 15 bases in the middle. Here the CDR3 DNA reads TGTGCCAACCGGACAGCGCTGACCTACAATGAGCAGTTCTTC. This gives the protein CANRTALTYNEQFF.

The V and J genes are TRBV29-1 and TRBJ1-1, with D maybe TRBD1 (5 bases). CDR1 SQVTM and CDR2 ANQGSEA come from the germline V gene. The length of the CDR3 is 13 residues. V lost 4 bases, J lost 3 bases, and 12 bases lay in between. CDR3 sequence (DNA): TGCAGCGTTGGGGGGGTGGGGTACACTGAAGCTTTCTTT. This encodes CSVGGVGYTEAFF.

The chain employs TRBV6-1 and TRBJ1-1; the D is unclear. The length of the CDR3 is 11 residues. Per the germline V gene, CDR1 is MNHNS and CDR2 is SASEGT. The V end was cut by 6 bases, the J end by 11 bases, with 13 bases between. The DNA for the CDR3 is TGTGCCAGCAGGCTTGAAGGGAGGGCTTTCTTT. This codes for CASRLEGRAFF.

This chain uses TRBV4-1 with TRBJ2-7, with D unclear. Between the trimmed V and J ends, which lost 1 base and 0 bases, there was a span of 13 bases. The CDR3 extends over 16 amino acids. CDR1 is MGHRA and CDR2 is YSYEKL in the germline V gene. The CDR3 DNA is TGCGCCAGCAGCCAAGCCCACGCCCCGGGCTCCTACGAGCAGTACTTC. Amino acid sequence: CASSQAHAPGSYEQYF.

In its sample, this clone was seen a few times. The rearrangement joins TRBV5-4 to TRBJ1-1; D not certain. The CDR3 is 15 amino acids. V lost 1 base to trimming and J lost 0 bases, with 10 bases between them. Germline values: CDR1 SGHNT, CDR2 YYREEE (reference sequence). The CDR3 DNA follows: TGTGCCAGCAGCTTGAATGGGAACATGAACACTGAAGCTTTCTTT. Its translation is CASSLNGNMNTEAFF. The full variable domain, its missing parts supplied by reference TRBV5-4 and TRBJ1-1, is ETGVTQSPTHLIKTRGQQVTLRCSSQSGHNTVSWYQQALGQGPQFIFQYYREEENGRGNFPPRFSGLQFPNYSSELNVNALELDDSALYLCASSLNGNMNTEAFFGQGTRLTVV.

The chain carries TRBV18 and TRBJ1-5; 7 bases are shared with TRBD1. Looked up from germline, CDR1 is KGHSH and CDR2 is LQKENI. The CDR3 is 14 amino acids. V lost 4 bases and J lost 7; bases outside the gene matches: 7. The CDR3 region is CASSQGQAPQPQHF. In DNA, the CDR3 is TGTGCCAGCTCACAAGGACAGGCCCCCCAGCCCCAGCATTTT.

J is TRBJ1-2 and V is TRBV7-6; 7 positions match TRBD1. Losses at the gene ends were 0 bases for V and 1 base for J; bases not matched to a gene: 8. Germline CDR1 is SGHVS and CDR2 is FNYEAQ. The CDR3 consists of 17 residues. CDR3 bases: TGTGCCAGCAGCTTAGCCGGACAGGCTCGCCATAACTATGGCTACACCTTC. Translating gives CASSLAGQARHNYGYTF.

This chain joins TRBV25-1 and TRBJ2-7; unclear D gene. The CDR3 totals 11 residues. Germline lookup yields CDR1 MGHDK and CDR2 SYGVNS. V lost 5 bases, J lost 7 bases, and 9 bases lay in between. The CDR3 DNA follows: TGTGCCAGCAGTATCACGAGGGAGCAGTACTTC. Encoded protein: CASSITREQYF.

The chain employs TRBV19 and TRBJ2-1, with 9 bases lining up with TRBD2. Germline V gene sequence: CDR1 LNHDA, CDR2 SQIVND (reference sequence). The CDR3 is 15 amino acids. V dropped 5 bases and J dropped 3; count of bases not matched to a gene: 5. CDR3 bases: TGTGCCAGTAGTGGGAGCGGGGGGTACTACAATGAGCAGTTCTTC. Protein: CASSGSGGYYNEQFF.

The chain joins TRBV5-5 to TRBJ2-7; 7 bases fit TRBD1. Germline-derived CDR1 and CDR2 are SGHKS and YYEKEE (reference sequence). The V segment lost 7 bases and the J segment 3 bases; nucleotides outside the gene matches: 10. The CDR3 is made up of 14 amino acids. The CDR3 sequence: CASSGPTGNYEQYF. In DNA, the CDR3 is TGTGCCAGCTCCGGCCCGACAGGGAACTACGAGCAGTACTTC.

The genes are TRBV5-5 and TRBJ2-7, with D tentatively TRBD1 (6 bases). The germline gives CDR1 SGHKS, CDR2 YYEKEE (reference sequence). Deletions cut 4 bases from V and 3 bases from J, with 17 bases between. This CDR3 region has 15 residues. CDR3 coding DNA: TGTGCCAGCAGCACTACAGGGAGTGCCCTCTACGAGCAGTACTTC. Translated, it gives CASSTTGSALYEQYF.

The V and J genes are TRBV19 and TRBJ1-1; no clear D. Germline V gene data show CDR1 as LNHDA and CDR2 as SQIVND (reference sequence). CDR3 length: 13 amino acids. Trimming removed 3 bases at V and 6 bases at J, with 11 bases between. The CDR3 DNA reads TGTGCCAGTAGTATTTTACTCCGCCCTGAAGCTTTCTTT. Encoded protein: CASSILLRPEAFF.

This clone was seen a single time. The chain combines TRBV6-5 with TRBJ1-1; D is ambiguous. V was shortened by 2 bases and J by 1 base, with 5 bases between the two germline ends. The CDR3 is 13 amino acids. Germline loops: CDR1 MNHEY, CDR2 SVGAGI. In DNA form, the CDR3 reads TGTGCCAGCAGTTACAGATCGAACACTGAAGCTTTCTTT. The encoded protein is CASSYRSNTEAFF.

Written as DNA, the CDR3 is TGTGCCATCAGTTCTACCAACAGGGGAGGAGAGACAGATACGCAGTATTTT. Encoded protein: CAISSTNRGGETDTQYF. The chain couples TRBV10-3 to TRBJ2-3, with D tentatively TRBD1 (7 bases). Trimming removed 5 bases from V and 3 bases from J, with 21 bases in between. The length of the CDR3 is 17 residues. CDR1 and CDR2 from the germline V gene are ENHRY and SYGVKD.

The chain couples TRBV9 to TRBJ2-1, with D possibly matching TRBD2 (6 bases). The V gene lost 0 bases and the J gene lost 4 bases, with 20 bases spanning the gap. CDR1 and CDR2 (germline): SGDLS, YYNGEE. The CDR3 is made up of 18 amino acids. The CDR3 sequence is CASSVAGVQTDSYNEQFF. CDR3 coding DNA: TGTGCCAGCAGCGTAGCGGGGGTACAGACAGATAGTTACAATGAGCAGTTCTTC.

This chain joins TRBV6-5 and TRBJ2-7; TRBD1 might be the D (6 bases). Germline CDR1 and CDR2: MNHEY and SVGAGI. CDR3 size: 14 residues. V dropped 6 bases and J dropped 0 bases, with 12 bases sitting between them. The CDR3 sequence is CASRSRGFSYEQYF. The CDR3 region has the DNA TGTGCCAGCAGGTCCAGGGGTTTCTCCTACGAGCAGTACTTC.

The V call is TRBV5-6, the J call TRBJ1-1, with 7 bases aligning to TRBD1. The trim removed 1 base at V and 4 bases at J, leaving 4 bases unmatched. The germline gives CDR1 SGHDT, CDR2 YYEEEE. The CDR3 totals 14 residues. The CDR3 loop is CASSLRGLATEAFF. The CDR3 nucleotides are TGTGCCAGCAGCTTGAGGGGGCTGGCCACTGAAGCTTTCTTT.

For the CDR3, the DNA is TGTGCCAGCAGCCAACAGACTAGCGGGAGCCAGAAGCAGTACTTC. Protein product: CASSQQTSGSQKQYF. This chain joins TRBV11-2 and TRBJ2-7; TRBD2 aligns across 12 bases. The ends lost 5 bases at V and 8 bases at J; junction bases unmatched: 10. Germline CDR1 is SGHAT and CDR2 is FQNNGV. The CDR3 is 15 amino acids.